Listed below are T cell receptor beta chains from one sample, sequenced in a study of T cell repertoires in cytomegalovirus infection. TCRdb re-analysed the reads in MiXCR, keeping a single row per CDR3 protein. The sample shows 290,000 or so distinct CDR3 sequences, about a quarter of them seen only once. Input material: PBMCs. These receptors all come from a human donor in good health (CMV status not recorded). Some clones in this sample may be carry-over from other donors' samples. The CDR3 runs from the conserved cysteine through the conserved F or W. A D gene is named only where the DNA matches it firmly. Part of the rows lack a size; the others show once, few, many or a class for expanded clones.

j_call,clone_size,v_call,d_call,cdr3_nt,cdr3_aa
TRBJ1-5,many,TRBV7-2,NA,TGTGCCAGCAGCTTAGTGACAGGAGCAAATCAGCCCCAGCATTTT,CASSLVTGANQPQHF
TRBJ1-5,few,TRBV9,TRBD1,TGTGCCAGCAGCCGGGACAGGGCTAATCAGCCCCAGCATTTT,CASSRDRANQPQHF
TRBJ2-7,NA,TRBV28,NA,TGTGCCAGCAGTTTCGACTGGGGATATTTCGAGCAGTACTTC,CASSFDWGYFEQYF
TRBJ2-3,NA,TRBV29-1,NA,TGCAGCGTCCTTGGATCGGAGGGAGAGGGGTTCACAGATACGCAGTATTTT,CSVLGSEGEGFTDTQYF
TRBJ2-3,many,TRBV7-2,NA,TGTGCCAGCAGCTTAGTTGGGACCCGGGGAGCGGATACGCAGTATTTT,CASSLVGTRGADTQYF
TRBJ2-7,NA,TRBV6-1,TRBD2,TGTGCCAGCAGTGAAACTTCAGCGGGAGCCTACTACGAGCAGTACTTC,CASSETSAGAYYEQYF
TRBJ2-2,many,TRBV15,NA,TGTGCCACCCTATCGGCCCAGGGGAACACCGGGGAGCTGTTTTTT,CATLSAQGNTGELFF
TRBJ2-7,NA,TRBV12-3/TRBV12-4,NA,TGTGCCAGCAGTTCGACAGAGGCGGGAGAGCAGTACTTC,CASSSTEAGEQYF
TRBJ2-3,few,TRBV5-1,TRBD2,TGCGCCAGCAGCTGGGGGACTAGCGGCACAGATACGCAGTATTTT,CASSWGTSGTDTQYF
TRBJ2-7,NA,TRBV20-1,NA,TGCAGTGCGTCCGATTCGAGGCTGGAGCAGTACTTC,CSASDSRLEQYF
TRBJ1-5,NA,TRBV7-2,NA,TGTGCCAGCAGCTTTGGCGGGGCTCAGCCCCAGCATTTT,CASSFGGAQPQHF
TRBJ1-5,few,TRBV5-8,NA,TGTGCCAGCAGCTTGAGCAGGGACGGCCAGCCCCAGCATTTT,CASSLSRDGQPQHF
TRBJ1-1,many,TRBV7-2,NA,TGTGCCAGCAGCTTGAGACGGCACACTGAAGCTTTCTTT,CASSLRRHTEAFF
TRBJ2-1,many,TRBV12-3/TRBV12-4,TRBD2,TGTGCCAGCAGCCCCGGACTAGCGGGAGTTTCTGAGCAGTTCTTC,CASSPGLAGVSEQFF
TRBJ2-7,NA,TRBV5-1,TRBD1,TGCGCCAGCAGCTTCGGGACAGGGGGCTACGAGCAGTACTTC,CASSFGTGGYEQYF
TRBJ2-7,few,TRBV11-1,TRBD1,TGTGCCAGCAGCTTAGCCGACAGGGGGCGCTACGAGCAGTACTTC,CASSLADRGRYEQYF
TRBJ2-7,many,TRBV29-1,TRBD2,TGCAGCGTTGAGATAGGCCTAGCGGGCCCTCCTTGGTACGAGCAGTACTTC,CSVEIGLAGPPWYEQYF
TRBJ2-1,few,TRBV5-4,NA,TGTGCCAGCAGCCAAGAATCGCGGGAGCAGTTCTTC,CASSQESREQFF
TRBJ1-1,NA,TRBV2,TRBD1,TGTGCCAGCATGATAGGACAGGGGGGAGTTGAAGCTTTCTTT,CASMIGQGGVEAFF
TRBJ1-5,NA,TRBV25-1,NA,TGTGCCAGCAGTGATCTCAATCAGCCCCAGCATTTT,CASSDLNQPQHF
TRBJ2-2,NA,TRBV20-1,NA,TGCAGTGCTAGAGTTGGGGGTGCGAACACCGGGGAGCTGTTTTTT,CSARVGGANTGELFF
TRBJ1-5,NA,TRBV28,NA,TGTGCCAGCAGTTCGGGAGGTGCGGACCAGCCCCAGCATTTT,CASSSGGADQPQHF
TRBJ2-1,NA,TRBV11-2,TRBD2,TGTGCCAGCAGCTTGGTCACCCTCGTGGGCGGGGGGGACAATGAGCAGTTCTTC,CASSLVTLVGGGDNEQFF
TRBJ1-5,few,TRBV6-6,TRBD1,TGTGCCAGCAGTTGGGACAGGGGGGAAAGACAGCCCCAGCATTTT,CASSWDRGERQPQHF
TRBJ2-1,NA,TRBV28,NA,TGTGCCAGCAGTCGCGCCCGGGTCAGGGGACATGAGCAGTTCTTC,CASSRARVRGHEQFF
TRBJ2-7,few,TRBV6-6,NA,TGTGCCAGCAGCCCAGAGGGGGGACCCTACGAGCAGTACTTC,CASSPEGGPYEQYF
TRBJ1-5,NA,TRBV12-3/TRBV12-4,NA,TGTGCCAGCAGTTTTGGTGGCCCGGATCAGCCCCAGCATTTT,CASSFGGPDQPQHF
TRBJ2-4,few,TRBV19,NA,TGTGCCAGTTGCTCACTAGAAGCCAAAAACATTCAGTACTTC,CASCSLEAKNIQYF
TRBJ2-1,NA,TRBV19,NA,TGTGCCAGTAGTCCCCGGGGAGGGGGCACCTACAATGAGCAGTTCTTC,CASSPRGGGTYNEQFF
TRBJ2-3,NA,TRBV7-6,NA,TGTGCCAGCAGCCCGTGGCTGGACCCTAGGGCCGCAGATACGCAGTATTTT,CASSPWLDPRAADTQYF